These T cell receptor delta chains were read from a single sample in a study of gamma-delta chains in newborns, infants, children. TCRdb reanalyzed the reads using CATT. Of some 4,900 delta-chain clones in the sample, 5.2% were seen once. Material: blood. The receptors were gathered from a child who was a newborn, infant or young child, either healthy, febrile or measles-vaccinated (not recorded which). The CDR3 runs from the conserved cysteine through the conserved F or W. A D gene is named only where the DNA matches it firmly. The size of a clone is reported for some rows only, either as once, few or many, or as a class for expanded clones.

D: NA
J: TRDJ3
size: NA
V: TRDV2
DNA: TGTGCCTGTGACACCGCTGGGGCCCGCTCCTGGGACACCCGACAGATGTTTTTC
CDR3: CACDTAGARSWDTRQMFF

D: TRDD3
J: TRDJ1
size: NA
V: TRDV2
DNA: TGTGCCTGTGACAAACTGGAGGATACGCGTGATAAACTCATCTTT
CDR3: CACDKLEDTRDKLIF

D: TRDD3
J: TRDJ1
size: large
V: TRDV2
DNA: TGTGCCTGTGACGACGTGGCTGGGGGACAGTACACCGATAAACTCATCTTT
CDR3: CACDDVAGGQYTDKLIF

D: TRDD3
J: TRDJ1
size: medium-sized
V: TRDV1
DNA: TGTGCTCTTGGGGAACGGTGTTGTACTCGTACTGGGGGATACCGTCACACCGATAAACTCATCTTT
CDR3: CALGERCCTRTGGYRHTDKLIF

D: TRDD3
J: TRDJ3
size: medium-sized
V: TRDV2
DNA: TGTGCCTGTGACACCCCTGGGGGATACCCCTACTCCTGGGACACCCGACAGATGTTTTTC
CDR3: CACDTPGGYPYSWDTRQMFF

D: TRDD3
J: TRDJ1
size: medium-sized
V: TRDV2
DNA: TGTGCCTGTGACACTCTAACACTCACTGGGGGATCTAACACCGATAAACTCATCTTT
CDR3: CACDTLTLTGGSNTDKLIF

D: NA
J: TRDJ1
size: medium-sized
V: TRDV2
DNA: TGTGCCTGTGACTCTCTTACGATTAGGGGACCAACTTACACCGATAAACTCATCTTT
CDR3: CACDSLTIRGPTYTDKLIF

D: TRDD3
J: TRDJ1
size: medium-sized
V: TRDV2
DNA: TGTGCCTGTGACACCGTCCCTACTGGGGGATATGGAGTTGACACCGATAAACTCATCTTT
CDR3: CACDTVPTGGYGVDTDKLIF

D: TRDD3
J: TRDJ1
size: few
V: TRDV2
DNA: TGTGCCTGTGACTCTGTGCGGGGTTGGGGGATACCCCCGACACCCTCCGATAAACTCATCTTT
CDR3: CACDSVRGWGIPPTPSDKLIF

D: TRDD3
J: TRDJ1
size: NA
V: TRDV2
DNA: TGTGCCTGTGACGCGCTACTGGGGGTCGACAAACTCATCTTT
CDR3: CACDALLGVDKLIF

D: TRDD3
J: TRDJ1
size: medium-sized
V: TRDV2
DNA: TGTGCCTGTGACACAATTGCAAGCTGGGGGACCGCTCTCACCGATAAACTCATCTTT
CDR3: CACDTIASWGTALTDKLIF

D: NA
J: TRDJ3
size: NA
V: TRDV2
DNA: TGTGCCTGTGACACGGTGGGGGGCGTCCGAAACTCCTGGGACACCCGACAGATGTTTTTC
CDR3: CACDTVGGVRNSWDTRQMFF

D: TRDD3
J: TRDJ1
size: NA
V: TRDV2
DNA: TGTGCCTGTGACACTCTGGGGGATACCGACACCGATAAACTCATCTTT
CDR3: CACDTLGDTDTDKLIF

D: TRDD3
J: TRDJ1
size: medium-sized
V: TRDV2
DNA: TGTGCCTGTGACAGACTGGGGATACGGGGCGATAAACTCATCTTT
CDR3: CACDRLGIRGDKLIF

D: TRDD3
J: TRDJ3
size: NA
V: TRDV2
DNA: TGTGCCTGTGACAAAGTACTGGGGGATACGTGGGACACCCGACAGATGTTTTTC
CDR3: CACDKVLGDTWDTRQMFF

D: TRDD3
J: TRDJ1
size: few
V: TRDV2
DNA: TGTGCCTGTGACATTCTACTGGGGGATACGCACGTTATCACCGATAAACTCATCTTT
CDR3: CACDILLGDTHVITDKLIF

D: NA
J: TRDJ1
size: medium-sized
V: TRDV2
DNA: TGTGCCTGTGACAAATGGGCTGTGGCCGATAAACTCATCTTT
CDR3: CACDKWAVADKLIF

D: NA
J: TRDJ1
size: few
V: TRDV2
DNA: TGTGCCTGTGACCCCGTGGGACCACCCAGGGAGTACACCGATAAACTCATCTTT
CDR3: CACDPVGPPREYTDKLIF

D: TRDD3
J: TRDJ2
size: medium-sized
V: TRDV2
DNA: TGTGCCTGTGACACCTTACTGGGGGATACGGCTTTGACAGCACAACTCTTCTTT
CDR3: CACDTLLGDTALTAQLFF

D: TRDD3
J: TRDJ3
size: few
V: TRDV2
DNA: TGTGCCTGTGACACCTGGGGGATACAAAGCTCCTGGGACACCCGACAGATGTTTTTC
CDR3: CACDTWGIQSSWDTRQMFF

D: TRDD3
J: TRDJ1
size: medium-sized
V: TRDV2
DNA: TGTGCCTGTGACTACGTACTGGGGGACCGTCAGTCCGATAAACTCATCTTT
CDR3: CACDYVLGDRQSDKLIF

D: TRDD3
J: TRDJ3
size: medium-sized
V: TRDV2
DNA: TGTGCCTGTGACACCGGGGGATCAGGCTACGGCTCCTGGGACACCCGACAGATGTTTTTC
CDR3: CACDTGGSGYGSWDTRQMFF

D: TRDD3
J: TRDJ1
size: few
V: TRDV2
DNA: TGTGCCTGTGACACGATCTCAAGTCTGGGGGATACGGGGTCCGATAAACTCATCTTT
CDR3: CACDTISSLGDTGSDKLIF

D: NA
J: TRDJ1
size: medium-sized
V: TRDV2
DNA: TGTGCCTGTGACACCGTCGTTAGCGGATTCGGGGACACCGATAAACTCATCTTT
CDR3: CACDTVVSGFGDTDKLIF

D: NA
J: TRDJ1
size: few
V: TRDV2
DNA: TGTGCCTGTGACGGGATCCTTCCCTCCCGTAAGGGAACTGGGTTCCAGACACAGTACACCGATAAGCTCATCTTT
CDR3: CACDGILPSRKGTGFQTQYTDKLIF

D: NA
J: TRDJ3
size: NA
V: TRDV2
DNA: TGTGCCTGTGACACCGCCGGTGGGGTCCCCTGGGACACCCGACAGATGTTTTTC
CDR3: CACDTAGGVPWDTRQMFF

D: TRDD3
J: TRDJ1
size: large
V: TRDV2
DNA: TGTGCCTGTGACACCGTTCAGGGATACGCGTACACCGATAAACTCATCTTT
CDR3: CACDTVQGYAYTDKLIF

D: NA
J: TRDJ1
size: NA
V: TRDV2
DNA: TGTGCCTGTGACACTCTGTACGGGACCTACACCGATAAACTCATCTTT
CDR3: CACDTLYGTYTDKLIF

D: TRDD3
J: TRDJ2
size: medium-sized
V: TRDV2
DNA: TGTGCCTGTGACACCCTGGGGGGGCTGACAGCACAACTCTTCTTT
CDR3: CACDTLGGLTAQLFF

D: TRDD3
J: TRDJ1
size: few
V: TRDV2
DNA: TGTGCCTGTGGCACTCTCTACCTACTGGGGGATAAAGCCGATAAACTCATCTTT
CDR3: CACGTLYLLGDKADKLIF

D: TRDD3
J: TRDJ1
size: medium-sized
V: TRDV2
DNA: TGTGCCTGTGACCCCCTACTGGGGGATACGCAATACACCGATAAACTCATCTTT
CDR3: CACDPLLGDTQYTDKLIF

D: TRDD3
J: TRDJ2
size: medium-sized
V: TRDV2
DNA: TGTGCCTGTGACACGTTGGGGGATTTGACAGCACAACTCTTCTTT
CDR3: CACDTLGDLTAQLFF

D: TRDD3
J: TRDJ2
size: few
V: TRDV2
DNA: TGTGCCTGCGGCATACTGGGGGATACTTTGACAGCACAACTCTTCTTT
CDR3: CACGILGDTLTAQLFF

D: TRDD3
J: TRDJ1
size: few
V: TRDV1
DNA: TGTGCTCTTGGGGAACCCCGGCCTTCGACCTGGGGGATAAAACTCATCTTT
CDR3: CALGEPRPSTWGIKLIF

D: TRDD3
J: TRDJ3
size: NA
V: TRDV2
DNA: TGTGCCTGTGACACCGCGGTGGGGGATACCACCTGGGACACCCGACAGATGTTTTTC
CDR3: CACDTAVGDTTWDTRQMFF

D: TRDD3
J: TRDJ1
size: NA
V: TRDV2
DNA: TGTGCCTGTGACACCTTGGGGGAAAGGGGCGATAAACTCATCTTT
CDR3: CACDTLGERGDKLIF

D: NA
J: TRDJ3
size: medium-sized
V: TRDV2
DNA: TGTGCCTGTGACACCGTAAGCTCCTGGGACACCCGACAGATGTTTTTC
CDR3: CACDTVSSWDTRQMFF

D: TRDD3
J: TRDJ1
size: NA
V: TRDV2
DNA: TGTGCCTGTGACACCTACTGGGGGATAAACCCCGATAAACTCATCTTT
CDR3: CACDTYWGINPDKLIF

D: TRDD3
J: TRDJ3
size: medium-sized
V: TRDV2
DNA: TGTGCCTGTGACACCGTCGGGGGATACTGGGACACCCGACAGATGTTTTTC
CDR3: CACDTVGGYWDTRQMFF

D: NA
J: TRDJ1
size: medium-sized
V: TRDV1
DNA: TGTGCTCTTGGGGATTTCCGCCCGGTCACCGATAAACTCATCTTT
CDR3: CALGDFRPVTDKLIF

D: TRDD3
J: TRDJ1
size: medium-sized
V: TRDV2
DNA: TGTGCCTGTGTGCCTGTACTGGGGATACCCGATGCCGATAAACTCATCTTT
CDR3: CACVPVLGIPDADKLIF

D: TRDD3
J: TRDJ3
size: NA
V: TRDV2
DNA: TGTGCCTGTGACAGTACTGGGGGACCGAGCTCCTGGGACACCCGACAGACGTTTTTC
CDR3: CACDSTGGPSSWDTRQTFF

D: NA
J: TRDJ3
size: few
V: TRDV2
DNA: TGTGCCTGTGACACCGTTGGGGGTTTCTCCTGGGACACCCGACAGATGTTTTTC
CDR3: CACDTVGGFSWDTRQMFF

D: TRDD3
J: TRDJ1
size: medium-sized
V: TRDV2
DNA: TGTGCCTGTGACACCCTTACTGGGGGTTCTAAGTACACCGATAAACTCATCTTT
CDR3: CACDTLTGGSKYTDKLIF

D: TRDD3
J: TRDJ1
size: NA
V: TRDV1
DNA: TGTGCTCTTGGGGACCCATACGGGGGGTACTGGGGGATACTTTCCGGTAAACTCATCTTT
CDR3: CALGDPYGGYWGILSGKLIF

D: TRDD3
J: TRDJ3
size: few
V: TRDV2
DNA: TGTGCCTGTGACACGGCTGGGGGACAAAGCTCCTGGGACACCCGACAGATGTTTTTC
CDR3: CACDTAGGQSSWDTRQMFF

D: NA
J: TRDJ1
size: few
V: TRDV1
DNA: TGTGCTCTTGAGGAATTTCCGTCCCTTCTGGGATTGATAGGCGATAAACTCATCTTT
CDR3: CALEEFPSLLGLIGDKLIF

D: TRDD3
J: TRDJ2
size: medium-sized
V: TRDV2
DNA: TGTGCCTGTGACACCGTAGGTGGGGGAGCTTTGACAGCACAACTCTTCTTT
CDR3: CACDTVGGGALTAQLFF

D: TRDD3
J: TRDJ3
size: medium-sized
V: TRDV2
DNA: TGTGCCTGTGACACCGGTACTGGGGGACCGAGCTCCTGGGACACCCGACAGATGTTTTTC
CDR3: CACDTGTGGPSSWDTRQMFF

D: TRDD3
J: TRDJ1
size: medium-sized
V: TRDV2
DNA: TGTGCCTGTGACCCCGTCCCCCCGGTACTGGGGGATACGGTTTACACCGATAAACTCATCTTT
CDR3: CACDPVPPVLGDTVYTDKLIF

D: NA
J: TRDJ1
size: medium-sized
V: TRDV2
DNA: TGTGCCTGTGACCCGATTGGGAGGTGGGGACAGCTGAGTTACACCGATAAACTCATCTTT
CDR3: CACDPIGRWGQLSYTDKLIF

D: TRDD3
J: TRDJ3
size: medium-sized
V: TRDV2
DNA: TGTGCCTGTGACCAACCATGGGGGATACCTTCGGAGTCCTGGGACACCCGACAGATGTTTTTC
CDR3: CACDQPWGIPSESWDTRQMFF

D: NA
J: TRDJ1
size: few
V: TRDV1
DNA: TGTGCTCTCCTGTCGCGGGGCTCGCGCACCGATAAACTCATCTTT
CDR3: CALLSRGSRTDKLIF

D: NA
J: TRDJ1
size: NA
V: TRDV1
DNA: TGTGCTCTTGGGGAAATCTCTTATAAACTCATCTTT
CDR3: CALGEISYKLIF

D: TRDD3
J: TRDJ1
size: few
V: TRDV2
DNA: TGTGCCCGTGACACCGTTGGGGGGATTACCGCCACCACCGATAAACTCATCTTT
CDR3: CARDTVGGITATTDKLIF

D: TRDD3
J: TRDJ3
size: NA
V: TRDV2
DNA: TGCGCCTGTGACTCCGTGGGGGATACTGGTCAATCCTGGGACACCCGACAGATGTTTTTC
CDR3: CACDSVGDTGQSWDTRQMFF